These T cell receptor beta chains were read from a single sample in a study of blood T cell repertoires in COVID-19. Profiling relied on immunoSEQ multiplex PCR, and the TCRdb table lists in-frame clones only, not all of them. The top ten clones hold roughly 7.1% of a sample with about 310,000 clones, 70% to 90% of them seen once. Sequenced input: peripheral blood. Receptor source: a woman aged 50 to 65 who had recovered from COVID-19. CDR3s include the opening cysteine and the closing phenylalanine or tryptophan. D genes are given only for firm matches. A row's size may be missing; if present it is once, few, many or a size class.

j_call: TRBJ2-3; v_call: TRBV11-2; clone_size: -; d_call: -; cdr3_aa: CASSFNVRADTQYF; cdr3_nt: TGTGCCAGCAGCTTCAACGTGAGGGCAGATACGCAGTATTTT
j_call: TRBJ2-1; v_call: TRBV19; clone_size: -; d_call: TRBD1; cdr3_aa: CASSRQGYEQFF; cdr3_nt: TGTGCCAGTAGTAGACAGGGATATGAGCAGTTCTTC
j_call: TRBJ1-5; v_call: TRBV28; clone_size: few; d_call: -; cdr3_aa: CASSLGGSNNQPQHF; cdr3_nt: TGTGCCAGCAGTTTAGGAGGGAGCAACAATCAGCCCCAGCATTTT
j_call: TRBJ2-5; v_call: TRBV11-3; clone_size: -; d_call: -; cdr3_aa: CASSPGGPAETQYF; cdr3_nt: TGTGCCAGCAGCCCTGGTGGCCCCGCCGAGACCCAGTACTTC
j_call: TRBJ2-1; v_call: TRBV29-1; clone_size: -; d_call: -; cdr3_aa: CSVEIGGSLSYNEQFF; cdr3_nt: TGCAGCGTTGAAATTGGCGGATCCTTATCCTACAATGAGCAGTTCTTC
j_call: TRBJ1-5; v_call: TRBV7-2; clone_size: -; d_call: -; cdr3_aa: CASSGGGRDNQPQHF; cdr3_nt: TGTGCCAGCAGCGGGGGGGGCCGGGACAATCAGCCCCAGCATTTT
j_call: TRBJ2-2; v_call: TRBV5-1; clone_size: -; d_call: -; cdr3_aa: CASSQQGGAGELFF; cdr3_nt: TGCGCCAGCAGCCAACAGGGTGGCGCCGGGGAGCTGTTTTTT
j_call: TRBJ2-7; v_call: TRBV27; clone_size: -; d_call: TRBD2; cdr3_aa: CASSLGSSGSNEQYF; cdr3_nt: TGTGCCAGCAGTCTTGGGTCTAGCGGGAGCAACGAGCAGTACTTC
j_call: TRBJ2-5; v_call: TRBV6-6; clone_size: once; d_call: TRBD2; cdr3_aa: CAILGGGQETQYF; cdr3_nt: TGTGCCATTCTGGGGGGGGGCCAAGAGACCCAGTACTTC
j_call: TRBJ1-5; v_call: TRBV2; clone_size: -; d_call: TRBD1; cdr3_aa: CASGGQGSNQPQHF; cdr3_nt: TGTGCCAGCGGAGGACAGGGTAGCAATCAGCCCCAGCATTTT
j_call: TRBJ1-2; v_call: TRBV29-1; clone_size: -; d_call: -; cdr3_aa: CSAGKDANYGYTF; cdr3_nt: TGCAGCGCCGGGAAGGACGCTAACTATGGCTACACCTTC
j_call: TRBJ2-3; v_call: TRBV9; clone_size: -; d_call: -; cdr3_aa: CASSSRNTDTQYF; cdr3_nt: TGTGCCAGCAGCTCCAGGAACACAGATACGCAGTATTTT
j_call: TRBJ2-1; v_call: TRBV10-1; clone_size: once; d_call: TRBD2; cdr3_aa: CASSSSGGFNEQFF; cdr3_nt: TGCGCCAGCAGTTCTAGCGGGGGTTTCAATGAGCAGTTCTTC
j_call: TRBJ2-7; v_call: TRBV7-9; clone_size: -; d_call: TRBD1; cdr3_aa: CASSLGTGVIYEQYF; cdr3_nt: TGTGCCAGCAGCTTAGGGACAGGGGTAATCTACGAGCAGTACTTC
j_call: TRBJ2-3; v_call: TRBV5-1; clone_size: -; d_call: -; cdr3_aa: CASNRGATDTQYF; cdr3_nt: TGCGCCAGCAATCGGGGGGCAACAGATACGCAGTATTTT
j_call: TRBJ1-4; v_call: TRBV4-3; clone_size: -; d_call: -; cdr3_aa: CASSRGTSEKLFF; cdr3_nt: TGCGCCAGCAGCCGGGGCACGTCGGAAAAACTGTTTTTT
j_call: TRBJ2-7; v_call: TRBV7-2; clone_size: -; d_call: -; cdr3_aa: CASSLATGSSYEQYF; cdr3_nt: TGTGCCAGCAGCTTAGCTACAGGAAGCTCCTACGAGCAGTACTTC